This TCR beta chain was retrieved from a study of shared clonotypes between healthy human individuals. Study-wide background: CD4 naive cells filled three plates per donor, CD4 memory three, CD8 naive two and CD8 memory one. The study's findings and limits: Large sequencing depth failed to make sorted-subset sequencing complete, rarefaction showed. Across a handful of donors, naive CD4 shared 5% to 6%, naive CD8 about 3.2%, memory CD4 less than 2.5%, memory CD8 approximately 0.4%.

For this clone: The antigen is not known.

The CDR3 is made up of 14 amino acids. Looked up from germline, CDR1 is SGHTA and CDR2 is FQGNSA. Trimming took 2 bases from V and 2 from J, leaving 10 bases between them. Using immunoSEQ multiplex PCR, the repertoire was profiled, and TCRdb retains in-frame clones only, with some absent. The data contain 700,000 or so clones, roughly 78% of them singletons. This receptor was obtained from a woman aged 30 to 39 in good health. The sequenced sample was memory CD4+ T cells sorted from blood. Subset meaning: CD45RA-negative fraction. The chain links TRBV7-2 to TRBJ2-7; D not certain. CDR3 sequence (DNA): TGTGCCAGCAGCTTATCGAGAGACACCTACGAGCAGTACTTC. Translation: CASSLSRDTYEQYF.